The T cell receptor (beta chain) under discussion was sequenced for a study of cytomegalovirus exposure and HLA in healthy donors. Study background: A prior study identified roughly 110 million unique TCR beta sequences from around 180 million T cells.

Trimming removed 0 bases from V and 8 bases from J; junction bases left unmatched: 5. The V gene's germline CDR1 is SGHRS and CDR2 YFSETQ. The CDR3 runs to 15 residues. Primers: 60 Vbeta forward and 13 Jbeta reverse. Libraries were prepared by immunoSEQ multiplex PCR; TCRdb keeps only in-frame clonotypes and omits some of them. Of about 130,000 clones in the sample, around 74% are singletons; the top ten hold roughly 3%. A word on this clone: Antigen specificity is unknown.

Whole-study results and caveats: In an earlier analysis, most TCR beta V segments were productive about 87% or about 30% of the time. Clonal expansion was found to be greater in HLA-associated TCR beta chains than in equally common others in a later analysis.

The sequencing input was PBMCs. The TCR was taken from a man aged 25 to 40 in good health and CMV-seronegative. The V call is TRBV5-1, the J call TRBJ2-1, with 10 bases lining up with TRBD2. CDR3 region: CASSLERGGPDEQFF. CDR3 nucleotide sequence: TGCGCCAGCAGCTTGGAGCGGGGGGGCCCGGATGAGCAGTTCTTC. Variable domain in full (rest from reference TRBV5-1 and TRBJ2-1): KAGVTQTPRYLIKTRGQQVTLSCSPISGHRSVSWYQQTPGQGLQFLFEYFSETQRNKGNFPGRFSGRQFSNSRSEMNVSTLELGDSALYLCASSLERGGPDEQFFGPGTRLTVL.